This TCR beta chain originates from a study of CD8 T cells in ankylosing spondylitis. The table lists this clonotype with a few counts. Between the trimmed V and J ends, which lost 0 bases and 4 bases, there was a span of 12 bases. The CDR3 covers 15 residues. Germline assignment: CDR1 SGDLS and CDR2 YYNGEE. TCRdb ran MiXCR on the 5' RACE reads and lists one entry per CDR3 protein. The table includes about 160,000 distinct CDR3 sequences, approximately 9.9% detected once. This TCR derives from a female donor with ankylosing spondylitis or in good health (not recorded which). This sequence joins TRBV9 and TRBJ2-3; weak D call: TRBD2 (6 bases). Sequencing input: blood, either unsorted or a sorted T cell fraction (not recorded which). In DNA, the CDR3 is TGTGCCAGCAGCGTAGACGGGAGCGCCGCAGATACGCAGTATTTT. Residues: CASSVDGSAADTQYF.